Shown below are 17 T cell receptor beta chains from a single sample sequenced in a study of shared clonotypes between healthy human individuals. Assay: immunoSEQ multiplex PCR; the TCRdb copy retains only in-frame clones and omits some. Of over 750,000 clones in the sample, 96% are singletons; the top ten hold under 0.3%. Naive CD8 cells lacked CD45RO and underwent positive selection for CCR7, leaving out terminally differentiated effector memory CD45RA+ cells. Sequences were obtained from naive CD8+ T cells sorted from blood. These receptors all stem from a man aged 25-45 years in good health.

The chain is built from TRBV7-9 and TRBJ2-6, with D possibly TRBD1 on 6 matching bases. Looked up from germline, CDR1 is SEHNR and CDR2 is FQNEAQ (reference sequence). The CDR3 is made up of 17 amino acids. The V end was cut by 2 bases, the J end by 0 bases, with 11 bases between. CDR3 residues: CASSLPQTGSGANVLTF. CDR3 sequence (DNA): TGTGCCAGCAGCTTACCCCAGACAGGCTCTGGGGCCAACGTCCTGACTTTC. Complete variable domain (other parts from reference TRBV7-9 and TRBJ2-6): DTGVSQNPRHKITKRGQNVTFRCDPISEHNRLYWYRQTLGQGPEFLTYFQNEAQLEKSRLLSDRFSAERPKGSFSTLEIQRTEQGDSAMYLCASSLPQTGSGANVLTFGAGSRLTVL.

This chain uses TRBV7-9 with TRBJ2-5, with D tentatively TRBD1 (6 bases). Trimming left V 1 base short and J 2 bases short, with 11 bases between. Germline V gene sequence: CDR1 SEHNR, CDR2 FQNEAQ (reference sequence). The CDR3 is 15 residues long. CDR3 amino acids: CASSLGPQGQETQYF. DNA for the CDR3: TGTGCCAGCAGCTTAGGCCCACAGGGTCAAGAGACCCAGTACTTC.

CDR3 amino acids: CASKEGANEQFF. The CDR3 DNA sequence: TGTGCCAGCAAAGAGGGGGCCAATGAGCAGTTCTTC. This chain connects TRBV27 to TRBJ2-1; TRBD1 aligns across 7 bases. V lost 7 bases and J lost 6; bases outside the gene matches: 3. Germline V lookup: CDR1 MNHEY, CDR2 SMNVEV (reference sequence). The CDR3 runs to 12 residues.

V and J are TRBV10-2 and TRBJ2-7, with TRBD1 as a possible D gene (6 bases). V lost 3 bases to trimming and J lost 2 bases, with 14 bases between them. The V gene's germline CDR1 is WSHSY and CDR2 SAAADI. This CDR3 comprises 15 residues. DNA for the CDR3: TGCGCCAGCAGTGACATGCGGACAGTTCCCTACGAGCAGTACTTC. Translation gives CASSDMRTVPYEQYF.

The chain couples TRBV4-2 to TRBJ2-7; tentatively, D is TRBD2 (5 bases). The CDR3 covers 14 residues. With 1 base removed from V and 4 bases from J, the gap between germline ends came to 11 bases. Germline values: CDR1 LGHNA, CDR2 YNFKEQ. As DNA, the CDR3 is TGTGCCAGCAGCCAAGGCGCTAGCTCTTACGAGCAGTACTTC. As protein: CASSQGASSYEQYF.

This chain connects TRBV5-1 to TRBJ2-1; D is possibly TRBD2 (6 bases). The germline V gene has CDR1 SGHRS and CDR2 YFSETQ. Trimming stripped 2 bases from V and 6 bases from J, with 15 bases between. This CDR3 is built from 15 residues. As DNA, the CDR3 is TGCGCCAGCAGCTTTAGGAGGGGCCTGGTCAATGAGCAGTTCTTC. It codes for CASSFRRGLVNEQFF.

This chain connects TRBV27 to TRBJ2-3; TRBD2 agrees at 11 bases. Germline V lookup: CDR1 MNHEY, CDR2 SMNVEV (reference sequence). V gave up 8 bases and J gave up 2 bases; unmatched junction bases: 6. CDR3 size: 15 residues. This chain's CDR3 is CASVPGLAATDTQYF. Written as DNA, the CDR3 is TGTGCCAGCGTACCGGGACTAGCGGCCACAGATACGCAGTATTTT.

The chain recombines TRBV29-1 with TRBJ2-7; 7 bases agree with TRBD2. Per germline, CDR1 SQVTM and CDR2 ANQGSEA. This CDR3 spans 13 amino acids. V dropped 4 bases and J dropped 2; count of bases not matched to a gene: 5. CDR3 region: CSVGGGTTYEQYF. As DNA, the CDR3 is TGCAGCGTTGGTGGAGGGACTACCTACGAGCAGTACTTC.

The chain recombines TRBV4-3 with TRBJ2-5, with D perhaps given as TRBD1 or TRBD2 (5 bases each). Between the trimmed V and J ends, which lost 3 bases and 5 bases, there was a span of 16 bases. CDR1 LGHNA and CDR2 YSLEER come from the germline V gene. CDR3 length: 15 amino acids. CDR3 in amino acids: CASSQEYDEGETQYF. In DNA, the CDR3 is TGCGCCAGCAGCCAGGAATATGACGAGGGGGAGACCCAGTACTTC.

The table lists this clone with a count of one. Other DNA sequences in this sample translate to the same CDR3. The rearrangement uses TRBV7-9 and TRBJ2-7; D gene ambiguous. The length of the CDR3 is 12 residues. The V end lost 2 bases, the J end lost 4 bases, and 6 bases lay between the germline ends. Germline V gene sequence: CDR1 SEHNR, CDR2 FQNEAQ (reference sequence). DNA of the CDR3: TGTGCCAGCAGCTTAAGGCCTTACGAGCAGTACTTC. Its protein product is CASSLRPYEQYF.

The chain couples TRBV14 to TRBJ2-7; 7 positions match TRBD2. Germline V gene data show CDR1 as SGHDN and CDR2 as FVKESK. The CDR3 is 15 residues long. With V trimmed by 2 bases and J by 2 bases, 6 bases remained unmatched. CDR3 sequence reads: CASSQIGAGTYEQYF. The DNA for the CDR3 is TGTGCCAGCAGCCAAATAGGAGCGGGGACCTACGAGCAGTACTTC.

This clone was seen once. V gene TRBV13 combines with J gene TRBJ2-2; 15 bases line up with TRBD2. This CDR3 comprises 18 residues. Trimming cost V 5 bases and J 5 bases; bases outside gene matches: 9. Germline loops: CDR1 PRHDT, CDR2 FYEKMQ (reference sequence). This CDR3 is CASSTRTSGRAITGELFF. CDR3 bases: TGTGCCAGCAGCACGCGGACTAGCGGGAGGGCCATAACCGGGGAGCTGTTTTTT.

This rearrangement joins TRBV27 to TRBJ2-5; 8 bases agree with TRBD1. CDR1 and CDR2 (germline): MNHEY, SMNVEV (reference sequence). The CDR3 has 14 amino acids. Trimming cost V 6 bases and J 2 bases; bases outside gene matches: 5. CDR3 coding DNA: TGTGCCAGCAGAATCAGGGGGCCTCAAGAGACCCAGTACTTC. Encoded protein: CASRIRGPQETQYF.

J is TRBJ1-1 and V is TRBV6-4; D possibly corresponds to TRBD1 (5 bases). The CDR3 consists of 13 residues. Trimming pared 7 bases from V and 0 bases from J, leaving 9 bases between. Germline V gene data show CDR1 as MRHNA and CDR2 as SNTAGT. DNA for the CDR3: TGTGCCAGCATGGGGCGGGTGAACACTGAAGCTTTCTTT. Its translation: CASMGRVNTEAFF.

V usage is TRBV18 and J usage is TRBJ2-3; 12 bases align to TRBD2. The CDR3 consists of 18 residues. The germline gives CDR1 KGHSH, CDR2 LQKENI. Trimming took 3 bases from V and 0 from J; bases not matched to a gene: 7. The CDR3 reads CASSPGGLAGPSTDTQYF. CDR3 sequence (DNA): TGTGCCAGCTCACCCGGTGGACTAGCGGGACCTAGCACAGATACGCAGTATTTT.

The chain combines TRBV7-9 with TRBJ2-5; the D is unclear. The V gene lost 2 bases and the J gene lost 3 bases, with 1 base spanning the gap. This CDR3 has 11 residues. Germline V gene lookup returns CDR1 SEHNR and CDR2 FQNEAQ (reference sequence). The CDR3 loop is CASSLKETQYF. The DNA of the CDR3 is TGTGCCAGCAGCTTAAAAGAGACCCAGTACTTC. Full variable domain (rest looked up from reference TRBV7-9 and TRBJ2-5): DTGVSQNPRHKITKRGQNVTFRCDPISEHNRLYWYRQTLGQGPEFLTYFQNEAQLEKSRLLSDRFSAERPKGSFSTLEIQRTEQGDSAMYLCASSLKETQYFGPGTRLLVL.

This clone was seen once. The chain links TRBV5-6 to TRBJ1-2; 9 bases fit TRBD1. The V and J ends lost 3 bases and 4 bases, in that order; junction bases with no gene match: 4. Per germline, CDR1 SGHDT and CDR2 YYEEEE. The length of the CDR3 is 14 residues. Here the CDR3 reads CASSYGTGLYGYTF. Written as DNA, the CDR3 is TGTGCCAGCAGCTATGGGACAGGGCTCTATGGCTACACCTTC.